This T cell receptor (beta chain) is from a study of blood T cell repertoires in COVID-19. At the level of the study: Samples of COVID-19 (acute and convalescent) were obtained from the United States, Italy and Spain. Sources were T cells, B-cell-depleted T cells, or PBMCs; the material itself was cDNA or gDNA.

In germline, CDR1 is SNHLY, CDR2 FYNNEI. V was clipped by 6 bases and J by 4 bases, with 19 bases between them. The CDR3 length is 16 residues. Source study methods: The assay estimated nucleated cells by amplifying reference gene primers. Sequenced by immunoSEQ multiplex PCR; TCRdb stores in-frame clones only, minus some. The D gene and trimming were derived from the DNA, and the V and J assignments and clone size from that table. This sample has a few hundred thousand clones, with 70% to 90% found just once. During active infection, Seattle patients enrolled and were then monitored through disease. The receptor comes from a woman aged 45 to 65 with COVID-19, enrolled during active disease. V is TRBV2 and J is TRBJ2-1, with D possibly matching TRBD2 (6 bases). Sequencing was performed on peripheral blood. This chain's CDR3 is CASRRPKAGRYNEQFF. CDR3 coding DNA: TGTGCCAGCAGAAGACCTAAGGCGGGGAGGTACAATGAGCAGTTCTTC.